This T cell receptor (beta chain) was documented in a study of response to subunit inactivated influenza vaccine. This clonotype was found many times. From the RT-PCR reads, TCRdb called clonotypes with MiXCR, one entry per CDR3 protein. The table shows hundreds of thousands of distinct CDR3 sequences, with 10% to 15% occurring only once. V gave up 1 base and J gave up 2 bases; unmatched junction bases: 1. This CDR3 region has 14 residues. The germline V gene encodes CDR1 DFQATT and CDR2 SNEGSKA (reference sequence). This receptor was obtained from a middle-aged man who received an inactivated influenza vaccine. This chain joins TRBV20-1 and TRBJ2-7; 11 bases are a match to TRBD2. The sequences come from PBMCs from blood, collected about 40 days after vaccination. CDR3 DNA sequence: TGCAGTGCTAGAGTAGCGGGAGGGCCCTACGAGCAGTACTTC. Protein product: CSARVAGGPYEQYF.